Presented here are 21 T cell receptor beta chains from one specimen sequenced in a study of molecular identifiers for immune sequencing clone quantification. Using its own MiXCR run on the PCR reads, TCRdb lists one record per CDR3 protein. The sample consists of 490,000 or so distinct CDR3 sequences, about a fifth of them appearing once. Input material: naive CD8+ T cells from blood, with Jurkat cell RNA spiked in. Noted subset: FACS-sorted CD8+CD4-CCR7+CD45RA+ naive T cells. These receptors originate from a human donor in good health. Some libraries in this study had Jurkat cell RNA spiked in.

This clonotype was found many times. The CDR3 loop is CASSISGDVNYGYTF. Here the CDR3 DNA reads TGTGCCAGTAGTATATCTGGAGACGTTAACTATGGCTACACCTTC. The chain has TRBV19 and TRBJ1-2; D gene ambiguous. Trimming took 2 bases from V and 1 from J, leaving 11 bases between them. CDR3 length: 15 amino acids. Germline CDR1 LNHDA, CDR2 SQIVND (reference sequence). Complete variable domain (other parts from reference TRBV19 and TRBJ1-2): DGGITQSPKYLFRKEGQNVTLSCEQNLNHDAMYWYRQDPGQGLRLIYYSQIVNDFQKGDIAEGYSVSREKKESFPLTVTSAQKNPTAFYLCASSISGDVNYGYTFGSGTRLTVV.

This clonotype appeared many times. The genes are TRBV25-1 and TRBJ2-4; D is undetermined. V lost 1 base to trimming and J lost 0 bases, with 7 bases between them. Germline-derived CDR1 and CDR2 are MGHDK and SYGVNS. The CDR3 sequence is 15 residues long. The CDR3 spells CASSEWSEAKNIQYF. DNA of the CDR3: TGTGCCAGCAGTGAATGGTCAGAAGCCAAAAACATTCAGTACTTC.

This clonotype has only a few counts. A read error may produce the germline difference seen at one junction end. The chain couples TRBV7-2 to TRBJ1-5; D not resolved. This CDR3 is built from 13 residues. CDR1 SGHTA and CDR2 FQGNSA come from the germline V gene. The CDR3 protein is CASGLDAFQPQHF. The CDR3, as DNA: TGTGCCAGCGGCTTAGATGCTTTTCAGCCCCAGCATTTT.

Turning to this clonotype: With a much larger clone just one base away, this may be a read error. The chain couples TRBV29-1 to TRBJ2-1; TRBD1 aligns across 7 bases. V was pared by 7 bases and J by 7 bases, with 7 bases of the junction left unmatched. CDR3 length: 12 residues. Germline V gives CDR1 SQVTM, CDR2 ANQGSEA. This CDR3 reads CSAQTGKNEQFF. CDR3 sequence (DNA): TGCAGCGCTCAGACAGGGAAGAATGAGCAGTTCTTC.

This clonotype turned up a few times. A junction end diverges from the germline sequence, so it may reflect a read error. The V call is TRBV7-9, the J call TRBJ2-1; 15 bases are a match to TRBD2. Germline V gene sequence: CDR1 SEHNR, CDR2 FQNEAQ (reference sequence). This CDR3 region has 18 residues. CDR3 sequence (DNA): TGTGCCGGCAGCCCGGGACTAGCGGGAGGACCGGGGGGTAATGAGCAGTTCTTC. Translated: CAGSPGLAGGPGGNEQFF.

The chain employs TRBV9 and TRBJ1-4; D remains unclear. The CDR3 is 14 amino acids. V was shortened by 0 bases and J by 13 bases, with 16 bases between the two germline ends. Germline CDR1 SGDLS, CDR2 YYNGEE. Here the CDR3 reads CASSVDPGPVPLFF. The CDR3 DNA reads as TGTGCCAGCAGCGTAGATCCGGGCCCGGTACCACTGTTTTTT.

This clonotype was picked up a small number of times. The J gene is TRBJ2-7, the V gene TRBV12-3 or TRBV12-4, with D tentatively TRBD1 (5 bases). V shed 5 bases and J shed 0 bases, with 11 bases lying between them. The CDR3 spans 14 residues. The CDR3 nucleotides read TGTGCCAGCAGTACAACGGACACCTCCTACGAGCAGTACTTC. Its translation is CASSTTDTSYEQYF.

This clonotype was recorded at least ten times. This chain links TRBV5-1 with TRBJ2-7; D not resolved. The CDR3 has 13 residues. Deletions cut 3 bases from V and 6 bases from J, with 13 bases between. Germline V lookup: CDR1 SGHRS, CDR2 YFSETQ. CDR3 coding DNA: TGCGCCAGCAGCTCACCCCCCGGTGGCGAGCAGTACTTC. Residues: CASSSPPGGEQYF. Variable domain in full (rest from reference TRBV5-1 and TRBJ2-7): KAGVTQTPRYLIKTRGQQVTLSCSPISGHRSVSWYQQTPGQGLQFLFEYFSETQRNKGNFPGRFSGRQFSNSRSEMNVSTLELGDSALYLCASSSPPGGEQYFGPGTRLTVT.

Details on this clonotype: This may come from a read error, since a much larger clone is one base off. In this CDR3 the conserved last residue, phenylalanine or tryptophan, is missing, so a read error is likely. This rearrangement joins TRBV28 to TRBJ2-7, with TRBD1 matching 7 bases. Germline lookup yields CDR1 MDHEN and CDR2 SYDVKM. The J segment lost 0 bases and the V segment lost 2 bases, leaving 4 bases of the junction unmatched. CDR3 length equals 15 residues. The CDR3 protein is CASSLRGLTSYEQYL. In DNA form, the CDR3 reads TGTGCCAGCAGTTTAAGGGGGCTCACCTCCTACGAGCAGTACCTC.

This clonotype showed up many times. The chain combines TRBV29-1 with TRBJ1-1; perhaps TRBD1 as D (5 bases). Germline V lookup: CDR1 SQVTM, CDR2 ANQGSEA. The V end was cut by 2 bases, the J end by 1 base, with 11 bases between. The CDR3 has 14 amino acids. The DNA of the CDR3 is TGCAGCGTTGAACCAACAGACAGGAACACTGAAGCTTTCTTT. This sequence encodes CSVEPTDRNTEAFF. Variable domain in full (rest from reference TRBV29-1 and TRBJ1-1): SAVISQKPSRDICQRGTSLTIQCQVDSQVTMMFWYRQQPGQSLTLIATANQGSEATYESGFVIDKFPISRPNLTFSTLTVSNMSPEDSSIYLCSVEPTDRNTEAFFGQGTRLTVV.

In this sample, this clonotype turned up many times. The rearrangement uses TRBV11-2 and TRBJ2-3; 7 positions agree with TRBD1. The V gene's germline CDR1 is SGHAT and CDR2 FQNNGV. After removal of 5 bases from V and 3 bases from J, the junction contained 8 bases not matched to a gene. The CDR3 is 15 residues long. CDR3 nucleotides: TGTGCCAGCAGCCCCCGGGGACAGATAACAGATACGCAGTATTTT. Residues: CASSPRGQITDTQYF.

Notes on this clonotype: A read error is possible here, since a much larger clone lies one base away. This chain joins TRBV28 and TRBJ2-5; 7 positions agree with TRBD1. CDR1 and CDR2 (germline): MDHEN, SYDVKM. The length of the CDR3 is 14 residues. As DNA, the CDR3 is TGTGCCGGCAGGGAAACAGGGGCCAGAGAGACCCAGTACTTC. As protein: CAGRETGARETQYF.

The chain employs TRBV3-1 and TRBJ2-3, with D possibly being TRBD1 (6 bases). The ends were cut back, 4 bases at V and 3 bases at J, with 14 bases in the middle. The CDR3 length is 15 residues. CDR1 LGHDT and CDR2 YNNKEL come from the germline V gene (reference sequence). DNA for the CDR3: TGTGCCAGCAGCCTAACAGGGATACTGACAGATACGCAGTATTTT. Translating gives CASSLTGILTDTQYF.

A word on this clonotype: Being one base from a much bigger clone, this may be a read error. The chain uses TRBV2 and TRBJ2-7; D remains unclear. Per the germline V gene, CDR1 is SNHLY and CDR2 is FYNNEI. CDR3 size: 14 residues. As DNA, the CDR3 is TGTGCCGGCAGTTGGGTTTCATCCTCCTACGAGCAGTACTTC. Its translation: CAGSWVSSSYEQYF.

This clonotype was found many times. The J gene is TRBJ2-7, the V gene TRBV20-1, with D perhaps TRBD2 (5 bases). There are 13 residues in the CDR3. Germline CDR1 is DFQATT and CDR2 is SNEGSKA (reference sequence). Trimming removed 0 bases at V and 5 bases at J, with 11 bases between. The CDR3 sequence is CSARDLALDEQYF. CDR3 bases: TGCAGTGCTAGAGATCTAGCATTGGACGAGCAGTACTTC.

This clonotype occurred many times. The rearrangement uses TRBV9 and TRBJ2-3, with 13 bases lining up with TRBD2. There are 18 residues in the CDR3. V shed 3 bases and J 1 base; nucleotides not matched to a gene: 8. Germline V lookup: CDR1 SGDLS, CDR2 YYNGEE. The CDR3: CASSARLAGGLGTDTQYF. CDR3 coding DNA: TGTGCCAGCAGCGCACGACTAGCGGGGGGTCTAGGCACAGATACGCAGTATTTT.

Details on this clonotype: A junction end diverges from the germline sequence, so it may reflect a read error. V usage is TRBV5-3 and J usage is TRBJ2-4; D is perhaps TRBD1 or TRBD2 (5 bases each). TRBV5-3 is an open reading frame, and its role is uncertain. The CDR3 loop spans 12 amino acids. CDR3 sequence: CASSSGTDIQYF. The DNA of the CDR3 is TGTGCCAGCAGCTCTGGGACGGACATTCAGTACTTC.

This clonotype appeared many times. CDR3 bases: TGTGCCAGCAGTTTTGGGAGGGTTGAAGCTTTCTTT. Translation: CASSFGRVEAFF. The genes are TRBV12-3 or TRBV12-4 and TRBJ1-1; D is unresolved. V was cut by 3 bases and J by 7 bases, with 9 bases left in between. This CDR3 spans 12 amino acids.

Notes on this clonotype: An end of the junction does not agree with germline; a read error may underlie this. The chain joins TRBV12-3 or TRBV12-4 to TRBJ2-3; 14 positions agree with TRBD2. This CDR3 has 18 amino acids. CDR3: CTSSHGTSGGLSRDTQYF. CDR3 in DNA: TGTACCAGCAGTCACGGGACTAGCGGGGGCCTGTCCCGCGATACGCAGTATTTT.

A note on this clonotype: Being one base from a much bigger clone, this may be a read error. The chain has TRBV9 and TRBJ2-5; D is ambiguous. This CDR3 contains 14 residues. Germline V lookup: CDR1 SGDLS, CDR2 YYNGEE. CDR3 region: CASCVGTGQETQYF. The CDR3 coding sequence is TGTGCCAGCTGCGTTGGAACGGGCCAAGAGACCCAGTACTTC.

As for this clonotype: A much larger clone sits a single nucleotide away, making a read error possible. V is TRBV5-1 and J is TRBJ2-7, with a weak D call TRBD2 (6 bases). The length of the CDR3 is 14 residues. V lost 2 bases and J lost 1, with 10 bases in between. Germline assignment: CDR1 SGHRS and CDR2 YFSETQ. The CDR3 reads CASSFGGVSYEQYF. The CDR3 DNA sequence: TGCGCCAGCAGCTTTGGAGGGGTTTCCTACGAGCAGTACTTC.